A few counts support the clone carrying this TCR beta chain. The target antigen is unknown. TCRdb re-called the reads through MiXCR, storing one row per CDR3 protein. Among about 180,000 distinct CDR3 sequences, about 20% were seen once, and the ten largest hold roughly 25%. CDR1 MNHEY and CDR2 SMNVEV come from the germline V gene (reference sequence). The CDR3 runs 18 residues. The germline V and J ends were trimmed by 0 bases and 0 bases, with 16 bases remaining between them. The entry originates in a study of T cell repertoires in cytomegalovirus infection. About the research overall: The authors relied on CMV epitopes, both recently identified HLA-C-restricted and well-studied HLA-B-restricted. An indication of both CMV infection and matching HLA type came from public TCR beta signatures. Regarding the study as a whole: Cumulative public TCR beta family frequency identified carriers of CMV plus the relevant HLA. CMV-specific TCR beta clonotypes restricted by HLA-C were the ones dominating the ex vivo response.

The rearrangement links TRBV27 to TRBJ2-3; no reliable D call. The clonotype comes from a human donor in good health (CMV status not recorded). Some clones in this sample may be carry-over from other donors' samples. Specimen: CD8+ T cells from cultured PBMCs, collected from culture after CMV antigen stimulation. CDR3 loop: CASSLSSVGASSTDTQYF. CDR3 nucleotides: TGTGCCAGCAGTTTATCCTCAGTAGGAGCTTCTAGCACAGATACGCAGTATTTT.